Below are 13 T cell receptor beta chains sequenced from a single sample in a study of T cell repertoires in cytomegalovirus infection. No antigen is known for these receptors. TCRdb re-called the reads through MiXCR, storing one row per CDR3 protein. Of 300,000 or so distinct CDR3 sequences in the sample, 20% to 30% were seen once. Source: cultured PBMCs, taken from culture after CMV antigen stimulation. Receptors originate from a human donor in good health (CMV status not recorded). Some clones in this sample may be carry-over from other donors' samples.

This clonotype was picked up a small number of times. In DNA, the CDR3 is TGTGCCAGCAGTTTATCTGGGGAGAGCAATCAGCCCCAGCATTTT. This translates into CASSLSGESNQPQHF. The chain has TRBV27 and TRBJ1-5; no clear D. Germline lookup yields CDR1 MNHEY and CDR2 SMNVEV (reference sequence). Trimming removed 0 bases from V and 1 base from J, with 7 bases in between. The CDR3 spans 15 residues.

The rearrangement uses TRBV7-9 and TRBJ2-2; D not certain. The germline CDR1 and CDR2 sequences are SEHNR and FQNEAQ (reference sequence). There are 11 residues in the CDR3. Trimming left V 6 bases short and J 9 bases short, with 8 bases between. The DNA for the CDR3 is TGTGCCAGCAGTTTTACGCGGGAGCTGTTTTTT. This encodes CASSFTRELFF.

The chain employs TRBV9 and TRBJ2-3, with 12 bases lining up with TRBD2. J lost 3 bases, V lost 0 bases, and 2 bases had no gene match. Germline-derived CDR1 and CDR2 are SGDLS and YYNGEE. This CDR3 region has 16 residues. The CDR3 here is CASSVGTSGKTDTQYF. The CDR3 DNA is TGTGCCAGCAGCGTAGGGACTAGCGGGAAGACAGATACGCAGTATTTT.

The chain uses TRBV4-3 and TRBJ1-5, with unresolved D. The CDR3 is 13 residues long. Per the germline V gene, CDR1 is LGHNA and CDR2 is YSLEER. V gave up 1 base and J gave up 6 bases, with 7 bases separating them. In nucleotides, the CDR3 is TGCGCCAGCAGCCAAGGTTTACGTCAGCCCCAGCATTTT. Encoded protein: CASSQGLRQPQHF.

The J gene is TRBJ2-1, the V gene TRBV5-4, with 9 nucleotides matching TRBD2. V lost 1 base and J lost 2; bases outside the gene matches: 13. Germline V gene lookup returns CDR1 SGHNT and CDR2 YYREEE (reference sequence). There are 19 residues in the CDR3. CDR3 coding DNA: TGTGCCAGCAGCTTGCCCCGACTTGGGGTAGCGGGAGCCTACAATGAGCAGTTCTTC. Its protein is CASSLPRLGVAGAYNEQFF.

This clonotype was seen a few times. The chain combines TRBV4-3 with TRBJ2-1; D not resolved. The length of the CDR3 is 14 residues. Trimming cost V 4 bases and J 7 bases, with 14 bases left between them. Germline values: CDR1 LGHNA, CDR2 YSLEER. The CDR3 coding sequence is TGCGCCAGCAGCCCTGCCTTGGTTGGGAATGAGCAGTTCTTC. Protein product: CASSPALVGNEQFF.

The CDR3 coding sequence is TGTGCCAGCAGCTCTCCCGGGACAGGGAGGACTGAAGCTTTCTTT. This sequence encodes CASSSPGTGRTEAFF. V and J are TRBV11-1 and TRBJ1-1; 9 bases agree with TRBD1. The V and J ends lost 4 bases and 5 bases, in that order; junction bases with no gene match: 8. The CDR3 is made up of 15 amino acids. From germline, CDR1 is SGHAT and CDR2 FQDESV (reference sequence).

This clonotype occurred a few times. The CDR3 is CASSQEPGANQPQHF. The CDR3 DNA follows: TGCGCCAGCAGCCAGGAACCAGGGGCCAATCAGCCCCAGCATTTT. The gene calls are TRBV4-3 and TRBJ1-5, with D perhaps matching TRBD1 (6 bases). V lost 3 bases and J lost 3, with 12 bases in between. Germline CDR1 is LGHNA and CDR2 is YSLEER. The CDR3 spans 15 residues.

The V gene is TRBV9, the J gene TRBJ1-5, with D unclear. The CDR3 spans 15 residues. CDR1 is SGDLS, CDR2 YYNGEE, per germline. Trimming shortened V by 0 bases and J by 3 bases, and 10 bases separated the two germline ends. The CDR3: CASSVGAADNQPQHF. In nucleotides, the CDR3 is TGTGCCAGCAGCGTAGGGGCAGCAGACAATCAGCCCCAGCATTTT.

In its sample, this clonotype was seen many times. The CDR3 spells CASSASVGANYGYTF. As DNA, the CDR3 is TGTGCCAGCAGCGCGTCAGTGGGGGCTAACTATGGCTACACCTTC. The chain carries TRBV7-2 and TRBJ1-2, with TRBD1 as a possible D gene (5 bases). Germline-derived CDR1 and CDR2 are SGHTA and FQGNSA. This CDR3 comprises 15 residues. V lost 5 bases and J lost 0, with 13 bases in between.

The chain combines TRBV7-8 with TRBJ1-5; D perhaps matches TRBD1 (5 bases). Trimming took 2 bases from V and 0 from J, leaving 11 bases between them. Germline CDR1 and CDR2: SGHVS and FQNEAQ. CDR3 length equals 16 residues. CDR3 region: CASSLRRGASNQPQHF. The CDR3, as DNA: TGTGCCAGCAGCTTAAGACGTGGGGCTAGCAATCAGCCCCAGCATTTT.

The gene calls are TRBV6-2 or TRBV6-3 and TRBJ2-7; D is undetermined. CDR3 length: 14 amino acids. The V gene's germline CDR1 is MNHEY and CDR2 SVGEGT. V was shortened by 6 bases and J by 2 bases, with 14 bases between the two germline ends. The CDR3 DNA is TGTGCCAGCAGCTCCCGGAGCACTACCTACGAGCAGTACGTC. It is translated as CASSSRSTTYEQYV.

This sequence joins TRBV7-2 and TRBJ2-7; no clear D gene. Trimming cost V 8 bases and J 0 bases, with 14 bases left between them. The CDR3 length is 14 residues. Looked up from germline, CDR1 is SGHTA and CDR2 is FQGNSA. CDR3 nucleotides: TGTGCCAGCTCGGCGTTTCTTGGCTCCTACGAGCAGTACTTC. Translated: CASSAFLGSYEQYF. Based on the CDR3 plus reference TRBV7-2 and TRBJ2-7, the full variable domain is GAGVSQSPSNKVTEKGKDVELRCDPISGHTALYWYRQSLGQGLEFLIYFQGNSAPDKSGLPSDRFSAERTGGSVSTLTIQRTQQEDSAVYLCASSAFLGSYEQYFGPGTRLTVT.